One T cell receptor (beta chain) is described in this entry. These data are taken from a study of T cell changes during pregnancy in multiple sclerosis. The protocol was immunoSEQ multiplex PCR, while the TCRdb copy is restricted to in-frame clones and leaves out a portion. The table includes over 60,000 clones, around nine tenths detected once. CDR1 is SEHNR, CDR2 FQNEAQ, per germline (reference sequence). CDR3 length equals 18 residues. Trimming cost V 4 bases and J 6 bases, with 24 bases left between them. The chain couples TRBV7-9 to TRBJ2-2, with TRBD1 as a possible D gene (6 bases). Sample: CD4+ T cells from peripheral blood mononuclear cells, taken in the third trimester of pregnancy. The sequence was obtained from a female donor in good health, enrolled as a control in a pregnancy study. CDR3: CASSSPGVQGSLPGELFF. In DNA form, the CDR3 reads TGTGCCAGCAGCTCCCCCGGGGTACAGGGAAGTCTCCCCGGGGAGCTGTTTTTT.